This T cell receptor (beta chain) derives from a study of spatial heterogeneity in lung cancer. Across the whole study: A strong correlation was found between TCR transcript counts in tumor regions and a T cell module score derived from matched bulk RNA-seq. Study-level findings and limits: It was found that expanded intratumoral alpha and beta TCR counts tracked tumor mutation counts.

TCRdb reanalysed the 5' RACE reads using MiXCR and keeps one entry per CDR3 protein. Of about 29,000 distinct CDR3 sequences in the sample, under 8.5% are singletons; the top ten hold about 24%. The J segment lost 7 bases and the V segment lost 5 bases, leaving 6 bases of the junction unmatched. The CDR3 is made up of 14 amino acids. CDR1 is DFQATT and CDR2 is SNEGSKA in the germline V gene (reference sequence). As for time point: sample taken at primary tumor resection. Tumor, nontumor lung or frozen PBMC supplied whole RNA that was sequenced unsorted. This clonotype came up many times. Its target is unknown.

V and J are TRBV20-1 and TRBJ2-1; 12 nucleotides align to TRBD2. This receptor was obtained from a male donor with early-stage non-small cell lung cancer. Here the sequenced sample was lung tumor tissue, taken at surgery. DNA of the CDR3: TGCAGTGCTCGGACTAGCGGGGAGAGGAATGAGCAGTTCTTC. Protein sequence: CSARTSGERNEQFF.